The T cell receptor (beta chain) described here comes from a study of CD8+CD57+ T cells in acquired aplastic anemia. Study in general: DNA per sorted CD4+ or CD8+ sample ranged about 0.2 to 30 ug, averaging around 3.1 ug. Read counts for CD4+ cells (from healthy donors) averaged approximately 11 million.

Findings of the study overall: Patients and controls had in common 25 to 30 CD8+ CDR3 sequences. CD8+ Simpson's diversity showed no significant patient-control difference.

This clonotype has a count of ten or more. Antigen specificity is unknown. Between the trimmed V and J ends, which lost 7 bases and 1 base, there was a span of 13 bases. The CDR3 extends over 14 amino acids. Genomic DNA provided the template from which TCR beta VDJ and CDR3 profiles were obtained. In TCRdb, the reads were re-called with MiXCR into one record per CDR3 protein. The sample contains about 190,000 distinct CDR3 sequences, around half of which appear only once. The clonotype was recovered from a human donor in good health, serving as a control. The source material was sorted CD4+, CD8+, or CD8+CD57+ T cells (not recorded which) from PBMCs. The chain couples TRBV12-3 or TRBV12-4 to TRBJ1-2; no reliable D call. DNA for the CDR3: TGTGCCAGCACGGTTCGGGGTCATAACTATGGCTACACCTTC. This codes for CASTVRGHNYGYTF.